A selection of T cell receptor beta chains follows, all from one sample in a study of blood T cell repertoires in COVID-19. Clones were read by immunoSEQ multiplex PCR, and TCRdb kept only the in-frame ones, dropping some. Among around 300,000 clones listed, around four fifths were seen once. Specimen: peripheral blood. These receptors all come from a woman in her forties or fifties who had recovered from COVID-19. Each CDR3 is given without its conserved first and last residue. D genes are given only for firm matches.

j_call,v_call,d_call,cdr3_aa
TRBJ1-4,TRBV11-2,TRBD1,ASSTGQFYNEKLF
TRBJ2-7,TRBV5-4,-,ASSLGSSGTYEQY
TRBJ1-4,TRBV10-3,-,AISPQGTFEKLF
TRBJ2-3,TRBV7-8,TRBD1,ASSLGDRDTQY
TRBJ1-5,TRBV2,-,ASIGGETINQPQH
TRBJ1-2,TRBV5-1,TRBD1,ASSLVPGGSYYGYT
TRBJ2-7,TRBV28,TRBD2,ASSLSGLAGSYEQY
TRBJ2-1,TRBV18,TRBD2,ASSPPSGSSYNEQF
TRBJ2-3,TRBV5-1,-,ASRYWSTDTQY
TRBJ2-7,TRBV7-2,-,ASTPDTGPYEQY
TRBJ2-3,TRBV6-5,TRBD1,ASRGQGSTDTQY
TRBJ2-5,TRBV5-4,-,ASSHTRFQETQY
TRBJ2-7,TRBV19,-,ASSNPFGGHEQY
TRBJ2-2,TRBV10-3,-,AISAGRGVSDTGELF
TRBJ2-1,TRBV7-7,TRBD1,ASSLDRAYEQF
TRBJ2-7,TRBV7-2,-,ASSPFYEQY
TRBJ1-2,TRBV18,TRBD1,ASSPTPGQGASGYT
TRBJ1-3,TRBV5-3,-,ARSLRTINSGNTIY
TRBJ2-3,TRBV13,TRBD2,ASSLGLVAGRHSTDTQY
TRBJ2-7,TRBV27,TRBD1,ASSVGTGGSYEQY
TRBJ1-2,TRBV9,-,ASSITGNYGYT
TRBJ2-4,TRBV7-2,TRBD2,ASSPLAGGPDIQY
TRBJ2-7,TRBV7-9,-,ASSTSDTDVEQY
TRBJ1-1,TRBV2,-,ASSEQGVAEAF
TRBJ1-1,TRBV3-1/TRBV3-2,-,ASSQGGGGLAF
TRBJ1-1,TRBV6-5,-,ASSYGGPALGTEAF
TRBJ2-1,TRBV20-1,-,SASLSGDEQF
TRBJ2-7,TRBV5-4,TRBD1,ASTAARTGGSYEQY
TRBJ1-1,TRBV24-1,TRBD1,ATSDPRTGNTEAF
TRBJ2-1,TRBV28,-,ASSLGQDKF
TRBJ1-2,TRBV7-9,-,ASSFYETGYGYT
TRBJ1-4,TRBV9,TRBD1,ASSVDGRGLTNEKLF
TRBJ1-4,TRBV11-2,TRBD1,ASRRQGAYEKLF
TRBJ2-4,TRBV7-2,TRBD1,ASSHGTGGGKNIQY
TRBJ2-3,TRBV3-1/TRBV3-2,TRBD2,ASSHRTSGTDTQY
TRBJ1-2,TRBV4-1,-,ASSQTPVGPNYGYT
TRBJ1-2,TRBV24-1,-,ATSDSRGAYGYT
TRBJ2-7,TRBV7-2,-,ASSLGGQHSSYEQY
TRBJ1-2,TRBV10-3,-,AISESTPRVYGYT
TRBJ2-5,TRBV3-1/TRBV3-2,TRBD2,ASSQVLAGGHQETQY
TRBJ1-1,TRBV2,TRBD1,ASSLGQGNPEAF
TRBJ2-1,TRBV7-6,-,ASSHRPGPSYNEQF
TRBJ1-2,TRBV27,-,ASNPGRGIPYGYT
TRBJ2-1,TRBV18,TRBD1,ASSLRTGGNEQF
TRBJ1-2,TRBV4-3,-,ASSQETVSYGYT
TRBJ2-1,TRBV3-1/TRBV3-2,-,ASSRGSSSYNEQF
TRBJ2-3,TRBV4-3,TRBD2,ASSSRLGGSLTDTQY
TRBJ1-5,TRBV7-9,TRBD1,ASSNQGDQPQH
TRBJ2-7,TRBV7-2,TRBD1,ASSSRGFVDEQY
TRBJ1-5,TRBV6-2/TRBV6-3,TRBD1,ASTPSGRGIIQPQH